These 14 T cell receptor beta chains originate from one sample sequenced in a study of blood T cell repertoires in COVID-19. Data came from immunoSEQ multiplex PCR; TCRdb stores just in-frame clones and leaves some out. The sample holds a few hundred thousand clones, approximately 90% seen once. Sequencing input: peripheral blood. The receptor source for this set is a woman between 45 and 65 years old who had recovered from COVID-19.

The CDR3 loop is CASSAQQDSGANVLTF. CDR3 coding DNA: TGTGCCAGCAGCGCACAACAGGACTCTGGGGCCAACGTCCTGACTTTC. This chain links TRBV25-1 with TRBJ2-6; the D gene is possibly TRBD1 (5 bases). Trimming stripped 6 bases from V and 0 bases from J, with 12 bases between. Germline CDR1 MGHDK, CDR2 SYGVNS. This CDR3 has 16 residues.

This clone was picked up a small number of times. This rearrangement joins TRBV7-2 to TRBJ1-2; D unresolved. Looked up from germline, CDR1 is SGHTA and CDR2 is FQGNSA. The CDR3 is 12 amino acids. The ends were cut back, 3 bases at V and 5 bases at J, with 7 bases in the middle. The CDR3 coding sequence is TGTGCCAGCAGCTTTCGTCTTTATGGCTACACCTTC. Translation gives CASSFRLYGYTF.

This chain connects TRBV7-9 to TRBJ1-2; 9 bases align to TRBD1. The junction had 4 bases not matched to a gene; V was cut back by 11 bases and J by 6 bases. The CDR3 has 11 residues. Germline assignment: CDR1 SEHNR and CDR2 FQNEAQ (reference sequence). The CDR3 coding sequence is TGTGCCGGAGACAGGGGGGATGGCTACACCTTC. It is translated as CAGDRGDGYTF.

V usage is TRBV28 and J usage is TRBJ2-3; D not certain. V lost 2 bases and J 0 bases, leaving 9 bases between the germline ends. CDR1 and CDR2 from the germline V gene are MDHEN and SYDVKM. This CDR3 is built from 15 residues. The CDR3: CASSLNAFSTDTQYF. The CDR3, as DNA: TGTGCCAGCAGTTTAAACGCGTTCAGCACAGATACGCAGTATTTT.

CDR3 DNA sequence: TGTGCCAGCAGCCAGACGGGACAGGTAAAAGAGACCCAGTACTTC. Encoded protein: CASSQTGQVKETQYF. The chain joins TRBV4-2 to TRBJ2-5; TRBD1 agrees at 8 bases. This CDR3 is built from 15 residues. The germline V gene has CDR1 LGHNA and CDR2 YNFKEQ. With V trimmed by 3 bases and J by 3 bases, 6 bases remained unmatched.

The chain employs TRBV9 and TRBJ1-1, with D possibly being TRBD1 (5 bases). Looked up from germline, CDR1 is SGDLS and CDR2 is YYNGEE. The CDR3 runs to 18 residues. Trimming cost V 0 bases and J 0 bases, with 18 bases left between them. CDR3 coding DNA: TGTGCCAGCAGCGTAGTTGGGGGACTGAGGATAATGAACACTGAAGCTTTCTTT. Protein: CASSVVGGLRIMNTEAFF.

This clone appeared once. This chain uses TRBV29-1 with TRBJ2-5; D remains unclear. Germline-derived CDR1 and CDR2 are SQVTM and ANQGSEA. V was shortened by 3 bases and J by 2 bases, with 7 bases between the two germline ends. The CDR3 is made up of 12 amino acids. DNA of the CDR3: TGCAGCGTTGAGAAACAGCAAGAGACCCAGTACTTC. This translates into CSVEKQQETQYF.

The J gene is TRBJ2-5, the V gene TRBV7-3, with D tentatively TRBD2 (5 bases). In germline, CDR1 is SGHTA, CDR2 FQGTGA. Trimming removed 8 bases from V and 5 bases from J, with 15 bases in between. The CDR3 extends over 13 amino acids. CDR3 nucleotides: TGTGCCAGCGGACGGAAAAGGGAGGAGACCCAGTACTTC. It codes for CASGRKREETQYF.

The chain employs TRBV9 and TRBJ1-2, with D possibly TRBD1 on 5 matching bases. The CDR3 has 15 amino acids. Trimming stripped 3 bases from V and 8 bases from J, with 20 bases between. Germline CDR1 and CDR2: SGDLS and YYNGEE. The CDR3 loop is CASSARWGGSEGYTF. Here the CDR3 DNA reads TGTGCCAGCAGCGCCCGTTGGGGGGGGTCGGAGGGCTACACCTTC.

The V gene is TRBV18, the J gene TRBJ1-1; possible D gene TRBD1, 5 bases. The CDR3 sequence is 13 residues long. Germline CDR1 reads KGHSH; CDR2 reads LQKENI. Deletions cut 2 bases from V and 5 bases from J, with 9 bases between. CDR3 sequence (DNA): TGTGCCAGCTCACCAGTTTCAGGGACTGAAGCTTTCTTT. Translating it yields CASSPVSGTEAFF.

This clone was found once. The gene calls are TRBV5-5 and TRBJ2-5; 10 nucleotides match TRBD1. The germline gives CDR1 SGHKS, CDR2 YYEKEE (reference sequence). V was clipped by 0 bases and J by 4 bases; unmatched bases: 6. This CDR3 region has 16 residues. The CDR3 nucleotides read TGTGCCAGCAGCTTGGAAGGGACAGGGGAGCGAGAGACCCAGTACTTC. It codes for CASSLEGTGERETQYF.

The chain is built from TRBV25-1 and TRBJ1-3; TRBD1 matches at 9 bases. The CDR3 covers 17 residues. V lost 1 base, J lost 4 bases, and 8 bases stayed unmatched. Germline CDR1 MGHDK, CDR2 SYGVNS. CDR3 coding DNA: TGTGCCAGCAGTGAATCGGGACAGGGTGAGGTCGGAAACACCATATATTTT. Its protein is CASSESGQGEVGNTIYF.

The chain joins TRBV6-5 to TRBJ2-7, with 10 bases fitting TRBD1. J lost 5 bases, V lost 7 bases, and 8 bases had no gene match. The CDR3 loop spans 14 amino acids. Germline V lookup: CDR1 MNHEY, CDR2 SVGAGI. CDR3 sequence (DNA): TGTGCCAGCACGGTGGGACAGGGGAAAGACGAGCAGTACTTC. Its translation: CASTVGQGKDEQYF.

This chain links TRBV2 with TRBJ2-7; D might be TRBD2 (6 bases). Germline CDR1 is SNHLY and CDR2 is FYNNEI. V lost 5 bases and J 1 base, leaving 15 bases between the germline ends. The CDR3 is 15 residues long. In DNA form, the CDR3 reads TGTGCCAGCAGTTTGGGGAGGTCGAGGTCCTACGAGCAGTACTTC. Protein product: CASSLGRSRSYEQYF.